One and the same sample provided the 25 T cell receptor beta chains below, sequenced in a study of blood T cell repertoires in COVID-19. Profiling relied on immunoSEQ multiplex PCR, and the TCRdb table lists in-frame clones only, not all of them. Among some 340,000 clones listed, about four fifths were seen once. Sequencing was performed on PBMCs or T cells enriched from blood (not recorded which). The source of these receptors is a woman in her 50s who had recovered from COVID-19.

The V call is TRBV7-9, the J call TRBJ2-7; weak D call: TRBD2 (5 bases). CDR3 length equals 13 residues. Germline V gene data show CDR1 as SEHNR and CDR2 as FQNEAQ (reference sequence). Trimming removed 0 bases at V and 6 bases at J, with 9 bases between. The CDR3 coding sequence is TGTGCCAGCAGCTTAGCAGGGAGCGGCGAGCAGTACTTC. Translated: CASSLAGSGEQYF.

The chain employs TRBV18 and TRBJ1-6; D is ambiguous. The CDR3 length is 15 residues. Trimming cost V 5 bases and J 7 bases, with 15 bases left between them. Germline loops: CDR1 KGHSH, CDR2 LQKENI. The CDR3 loop reads CASSSDNRGNSPLHF. The CDR3 DNA follows: TGTGCCAGCTCATCCGACAACCGCGGGAATTCACCCCTCCACTTT.

This clone was observed a handful of times. The chain recombines TRBV7-2 with TRBJ2-5; TRBD1 matches at 7 bases. The CDR3 contains 17 residues. Trimming cost V 0 bases and J 2 bases; bases outside gene matches: 9. The germline gives CDR1 SGHTA, CDR2 FQGNSA. The chain's CDR3 is CASSLAIPGTVQETQYF. The DNA for the CDR3 is TGTGCCAGCAGCTTAGCCATCCCCGGGACAGTACAAGAGACCCAGTACTTC. Complete variable domain (other parts from reference TRBV7-2 and TRBJ2-5): GAGVSQSPSNKVTEKGKDVELRCDPISGHTALYWYRQSLGQGLEFLIYFQGNSAPDKSGLPSDRFSAERTGGSVSTLTIQRTQQEDSAVYLCASSLAIPGTVQETQYFGPGTRLLVL.

The chain joins TRBV15 to TRBJ1-2, with a possible D match to TRBD1 (6 bases). Germline CDR1 and CDR2: LNHNV and YYDKDF (reference sequence). The ends were cut back, 5 bases at V and 4 bases at J, with 11 bases in the middle. The CDR3 sequence is 13 residues long. CDR3 region: CATSGGGGYGYTF. The DNA of the CDR3 is TGTGCCACCAGCGGGGGCGGGGGCTATGGCTACACCTTC. Filled out from reference TRBV15 and TRBJ1-2, the complete variable domain reads DAMVIQNPRYQVTQFGKPVTLSCSQTLNHNVMYWYQQKSSQAPKLLFHYYDKDFNNEADTPDNFQSRRPNTSFCFLDIRSPGLGDTAMYLCATSGGGGYGYTFGSGTRLTVV.

CDR3 bases: TGCGCCAGCAGCCAAGGTTCCGGGGGGTGGGAATCCGAAGCTTTCTTT. It is translated as CASSQGSGGWESEAFF. The V and J genes are TRBV4-3 and TRBJ1-1, with TRBD1 as a possible D gene (5 bases). CDR1 and CDR2 (germline): LGHNA, YSLEER. Between the trimmed V and J ends, which lost 1 base and 8 bases, there was a span of 20 bases. The CDR3 has 16 residues.

This clone was detected only a few times. This chain joins TRBV9 and TRBJ2-7; 12 bases fit TRBD2. CDR3 length: 15 residues. Germline assignment: CDR1 SGDLS and CDR2 YYNGEE. V lost 4 bases and J lost 4; bases outside the gene matches: 6. CDR3 protein: CASSKTSGSLYEQYF. The CDR3 coding sequence is TGTGCCAGCAGCAAGACTAGCGGGAGTCTTTACGAGCAGTACTTC.

V is TRBV2 and J is TRBJ2-1; the D gene is possibly TRBD2 (6 bases). V lost 5 bases and J lost 4, with 9 bases in between. In germline, CDR1 is SNHLY, CDR2 FYNNEI. This CDR3 spans 13 amino acids. CDR3 protein: CASSLARYNEQFF. CDR3 DNA sequence: TGTGCCAGCAGTCTAGCGCGTTACAATGAGCAGTTCTTC. The full variable domain, with the rest looked up from reference TRBV2 and TRBJ2-1, is EPEVTQTPSHQVTQMGQEVILRCVPISNHLYFYWYRQILGQKVEFLVSFYNNEISEKSEIFDDQFSVERPDGSNFTLKIRSTKLEDSAMYFCASSLARYNEQFFGPGTRLTVL.

The V call is TRBV7-9, the J call TRBJ1-1; 7 nucleotides match TRBD1. After removal of 4 bases from V and 1 base from J, the junction contained 15 bases not matched to a gene. The CDR3 runs to 18 residues. CDR1 and CDR2 (germline): SEHNR, FQNEAQ (reference sequence). The CDR3: CASSSPTERWTGNTEAFF. For the CDR3, the DNA is TGTGCCAGCAGCTCACCGACTGAGCGCTGGACAGGGAACACTGAAGCTTTCTTT.

The CDR3 DNA is TGTGCCAGCAGTTCTCTCGGGACAGAGGGTGAGGCTGGCTACACCTTC. Residues: CASSSLGTEGEAGYTF. The gene calls are TRBV27 and TRBJ1-2; 7 bases match TRBD1. Germline CDR1 reads MNHEY; CDR2 reads SMNVEV (reference sequence). This CDR3 spans 16 amino acids. V was pared by 4 bases and J by 7 bases, with 15 bases of the junction left unmatched.

This sequence joins TRBV30 and TRBJ2-5; TRBD2 aligns across 9 bases. CDR3 length: 16 amino acids. In germline, CDR1 is GTSNPN, CDR2 SVGIG (reference sequence). Unmatched junction bases numbered 10, after V lost 2 bases and J lost 3 bases. The DNA of the CDR3 is TGTGCCTGGAGTTCTTTCCCCGGGACTAGCAAAGAGACCCAGTACTTC. Its translation is CAWSSFPGTSKETQYF.

The chain recombines TRBV12-3 or TRBV12-4 with TRBJ1-1; D unclear. The CDR3 is 12 amino acids. V lost 5 bases, J lost 5 bases, and 9 bases lay in between. Here the CDR3 reads CASSELMTEAFF. CDR3 DNA sequence: TGTGCCAGCAGTGAACTTATGACTGAAGCTTTCTTT.

This rearrangement joins TRBV4-1 to TRBJ1-2; D unclear. Germline V gene lookup returns CDR1 MGHRA and CDR2 YSYEKL. The CDR3 has 13 amino acids. The V and J ends lost 0 bases and 6 bases respectively, with 8 bases between them. The CDR3 sequence: CASSQDHGDGYTF. The CDR3 region has the DNA TGCGCCAGCAGCCAAGATCACGGAGATGGCTACACCTTC.

V is TRBV29-1 and J is TRBJ2-2, with 10 bases identical to TRBD2. CDR1 and CDR2 (germline): SQVTM, ANQGSEA. The V and J ends lost 6 bases and 0 bases, in that order; junction bases with no gene match: 4. The CDR3 is 15 residues long. In DNA form, the CDR3 reads TGCAGCGTGAGGACTAGCGGTCCGAACACCGGGGAGCTGTTTTTT. Protein product: CSVRTSGPNTGELFF.

The rearrangement joins TRBV7-2 to TRBJ2-3; 10 bases are shared with TRBD2. The CDR3 is 17 residues long. J was trimmed by 5 bases and V by 3 bases; bases with no gene match: 11. Germline V gene lookup returns CDR1 SGHTA and CDR2 FQGNSA. CDR3 DNA: TGTGCCAGCAGCTTGTCCGGCCTAGCGGGAGTGGTAGATACGCAGTATTTT. Protein: CASSLSGLAGVVDTQYF.

The chain is built from TRBV19 and TRBJ2-3; 8 nucleotides agree with TRBD2. The junction had 7 bases not matched to a gene; V was cut back by 5 bases and J by 0 bases. The CDR3 extends over 16 amino acids. CDR1 is LNHDA and CDR2 is SQIVND in the germline V gene (reference sequence). CDR3 in DNA: TGTGCCAGTAGTTTTAGACTAGCGCCTAGCACAGATACGCAGTATTTT. Translating it yields CASSFRLAPSTDTQYF.

This clone occurred once. The J gene is TRBJ1-3, the V gene TRBV19; D gene ambiguous. The CDR3 runs to 11 residues. Trimming shortened V by 8 bases and J by 5 bases, and 7 bases separated the two germline ends. Germline V gene data show CDR1 as LNHDA and CDR2 as SQIVND (reference sequence). Written as DNA, the CDR3 is TGTGCCAGTCAGGCCCGAAACACCATATATTTT. Translated: CASQARNTIYF. Complete variable domain (other parts from reference TRBV19 and TRBJ1-3): DGGITQSPKYLFRKEGQNVTLSCEQNLNHDAMYWYRQDPGQGLRLIYYSQIVNDFQKGDIAEGYSVSREKKESFPLTVTSAQKNPTAFYLCASQARNTIYFGEGSWLTVV.

The genes are TRBV3-1 (or the pseudogene TRBV3-2) and TRBJ1-2; D unclear. The germline V and J ends were trimmed by 1 base and 9 bases, with 15 bases remaining between them. CDR1 is LGHDT, CDR2 YNNKEL, per germline (reference sequence). The CDR3 spans 14 residues. CDR3 DNA: TGTGCCAGCAGCCAAGCCGAACCTTCCACTCGCTACACCTTC. It encodes CASSQAEPSTRYTF.

The chain carries TRBV5-8 and TRBJ2-3; D might be TRBD1 (7 bases). The CDR3 is 17 residues long. Trimming took off 1 base at V and 3 bases at J, with 18 bases between the two ends. Germline V lookup: CDR1 SGHTS, CDR2 YDEGEE. The CDR3 nucleotides are TGTGCCAGCAGCTTGACAATGGGGGCAGGGGGGACAGATACGCAGTATTTT. Translation gives CASSLTMGAGGTDTQYF.

V gene TRBV7-9 combines with J gene TRBJ1-4, with D hard to call. The V and J ends lost 5 bases and 4 bases respectively, with 14 bases between them. The CDR3 totals 15 residues. CDR1 is SEHNR and CDR2 is FQNEAQ in the germline V gene (reference sequence). CDR3 sequence: CASSRAGSNNEKLFF. CDR3 nucleotide sequence: TGTGCCAGCAGCCGCGCGGGTAGCAATAATGAAAAACTGTTTTTT.

This chain connects TRBV28 to TRBJ1-1, with 11 nucleotides matching TRBD1. Germline V lookup: CDR1 MDHEN, CDR2 SYDVKM. The CDR3 has 16 residues. Losses at the gene ends were 5 bases for V and 6 bases for J; bases not matched to a gene: 11. CDR3 protein: CASSPTWGTGGPEAFF. CDR3 in DNA: TGTGCCAGCAGTCCTACGTGGGGGACAGGGGGACCTGAAGCTTTCTTT.

The chain has TRBV11-2 and TRBJ1-6; TRBD1 agrees at 9 bases. The ends lost 5 bases at V and 5 bases at J; junction bases unmatched: 4. The CDR3 consists of 15 residues. Germline CDR1 is SGHAT and CDR2 is FQNNGV. The CDR3 here is CASSRGQGNNSPLHF. For the CDR3, the DNA is TGTGCCAGCAGCAGGGGACAGGGAAATAATTCACCCCTCCACTTT.

This clone has more than one count but fewer than ten. This rearrangement joins TRBV11-2 to TRBJ1-1, with no clear D. This CDR3 has 13 residues. Germline values: CDR1 SGHAT, CDR2 FQNNGV. V dropped 3 bases and J dropped 1 base, with 6 bases sitting between them. The CDR3 protein is CASSFRENTEAFF. CDR3 nucleotides: TGTGCCAGCAGCTTTCGGGAGAACACTGAAGCTTTCTTT.

This clone appeared a single time. The CDR3 DNA is TGTGCCAGCAGTAAGGGGCCTCCCAGCTACGAGCAGTACTTC. Translated, it gives CASSKGPPSYEQYF. V and J are TRBV2 and TRBJ2-7, with D possibly matching TRBD1 (5 bases). CDR3 length: 14 amino acids. V was pared by 5 bases and J by 3 bases, with 14 bases between. The V gene's germline CDR1 is SNHLY and CDR2 FYNNEI. Full variable domain (outside the CDR3, taken from reference TRBV2 and TRBJ2-7): EPEVTQTPSHQVTQMGQEVILRCVPISNHLYFYWYRQILGQKVEFLVSFYNNEISEKSEIFDDQFSVERPDGSNFTLKIRSTKLEDSAMYFCASSKGPPSYEQYFGPGTRLTVT.

J is TRBJ1-5 and V is TRBV7-2, with 7 bases identical to TRBD1. Trimming cost V 1 base and J 2 bases; bases outside gene matches: 2. The CDR3 runs 15 residues. Germline values: CDR1 SGHTA, CDR2 FQGNSA. This CDR3 reads CASSLDRGGNQPQHF. In DNA, the CDR3 is TGTGCCAGCAGCTTAGACAGGGGTGGCAATCAGCCCCAGCATTTT.

V and J are TRBV5-4 and TRBJ1-1; D remains ambiguous. The CDR3 is made up of 16 amino acids. Germline V gene data show CDR1 as SGHNT and CDR2 as YYREEE (reference sequence). Trimming pared 5 bases from V and 10 bases from J, leaving 27 bases between. CDR3: CASSLGRHVVSGLAFF. CDR3 in DNA: TGTGCCAGCAGTCTGGGGAGGCACGTCGTATCTGGTTTAGCTTTCTTT.